This T cell receptor (beta chain) was obtained from a study of T-cell memory formation after mild COVID-19. TCRdb used MiXCR to reprocess the 5' RACE reads, holding one entry per CDR3 protein. The sample yields a few hundred thousand distinct CDR3 sequences, about 23% seen once. The germline V gene has CDR1 SGHTA and CDR2 FQGNSA. CDR3 length equals 17 residues. V gave up 5 bases and J gave up 4 bases; unmatched junction bases: 8. The chain joins TRBV7-2 to TRBJ2-1, with TRBD2 matching over 13 bases. The sequencing input was PBMCs or a T cell subset sorted from them (not recorded which). The TCR sequence derives from an adult woman who had mild COVID-19 (a few samples of this study predate the infection). Cell type and time point are not known. The CDR3 DNA is TGTGCCAGCAGCCTGAATCCGACTAGCGGGGGGTACAATGAGCAGTTCTTC. It encodes CASSLNPTSGGYNEQFF.